This T cell receptor beta chain is from a study of vaccination effects on CD4 cells after COVID-19. Study at large: As their vaccination, participants received two doses of either BNT162b2 or mRNA-1273.

Upon completion of around ten days in culture, CD4+ T cells were isolated. None of the vaccinated had previously contracted SARS-CoV-2, and their nucleocapsid antibodies tested negative. V gave up 5 bases and J gave up 9 bases; unmatched junction bases: 8. The germline V gene has CDR1 KGHDR and CDR2 SFDVKD. The CDR3 runs 14 residues. Some clones are missing from TCRdb's copy, which holds only in-frame ones; the method was immunoSEQ multiplex PCR. The data show some 40,000 clones, more than 75% seen once. In the case of this clone: Its specificity is unknown.

This receptor was taken from a human donor who received a COVID-19 vaccine. Sequencing used CD4+ T cells from PBMCs cultured without peptide, obtained before COVID-19 vaccination. V and J are TRBV24-1 and TRBJ1-2, with 10 bases identical to TRBD1. The CDR3 region is CATSAWGTGASYTF. The CDR3 DNA reads as TGTGCCACCAGTGCCTGGGGGACAGGGGCGAGCTACACCTTC.